This T cell receptor beta chain stems from a study of blood T cell repertoires in COVID-19. Whole-study context: Samples of COVID-19 (acute and convalescent) were obtained from the United States, Italy and Spain. PBMCs, B-cell-depleted T cells, or T cells were the source of the cDNA or gDNA that made up the material.

The V gene's germline CDR1 is SNHLY and CDR2 FYNNEI. This CDR3 has 14 amino acids. V lost 7 bases, J lost 2 bases, and 6 bases stayed unmatched. Authors' data handling: Reference gene primers were amplified, and this amplification served to estimate nucleated cell counts. This table comes from immunoSEQ multiplex PCR, and its TCRdb copy is limited to in-frame clones, with some not included. That table gives V, J and clone size, and the DNA gave D and trimming. Of 150,000 or so clones detected, under 85% appear once; the ten largest clones hold 0.63%. A Seattle source enrolled patients during active infection and followed them longitudinally.

The specimen was peripheral blood. V usage is TRBV2 and J usage is TRBJ2-3; 7 positions agree with TRBD2. The receptor was derived from a man in his 60s with COVID-19, enrolled during active disease. The CDR3 spells CASTPSGYTDTQYF. The CDR3 nucleotides read TGTGCCAGCACGCCTAGCGGTTACACAGATACGCAGTATTTT. Full variable domain (missing parts from reference TRBV2 and TRBJ2-3): EPEVTQTPSHQVTQMGQEVILRCVPISNHLYFYWYRQILGQKVEFLVSFYNNEISEKSEIFDDQFSVERPDGSNFTLKIRSTKLEDSAMYFCASTPSGYTDTQYFGPGTRLTVL.